The clone carrying this TCR beta chain appeared once. Sequencing was performed with immunoSEQ multiplex PCR; in TCRdb, only in-frame clones are kept and a portion is missing. The sample has 20,000 to 30,000 clones, around four fifths seen once. V shed 3 bases and J shed 3 bases, with 5 bases lying between them. The CDR3 runs 12 residues. Germline V gene lookup returns CDR1 LGHNT and CDR2 FRNRAP. These data come from a study of blood T cell repertoires in COVID-19. Study summary: COVID-19 samples, acute and convalescent, were from the United States, Italy and Spain.

The sample taken for sequencing was peripheral blood. This receptor was obtained from an older man with active or convalescent COVID-19. The chain uses TRBV12-5 and TRBJ1-1; the D is unclear. CDR3 nucleotides: TGTGCTAGTGGTTTAGAGTACACTGAAGCTTTCTTT. Amino acid sequence: CASGLEYTEAFF.